This entry lists 25 T cell receptor beta chains sequenced from one sample in a study of blood T cell repertoires in COVID-19. Profiled with immunoSEQ multiplex PCR; TCRdb holds only in-frame clones, not every one. The sample lists around 270,000 clones; approximately 86% were seen once. Sequencing was performed on peripheral blood. The source is a woman aged 55-70 years with COVID-19, enrolled during active disease.

The sample holds one count of this clone. The genes are TRBV5-5 and TRBJ2-1; D possibly corresponds to TRBD2 (5 bases). Trimming cost V 0 bases and J 8 bases, with 24 bases left between them. From germline, CDR1 is SGHKS and CDR2 YYEKEE (reference sequence). The length of the CDR3 is 18 residues. For the CDR3, the DNA is TGTGCCAGCAGCTTGGGATTCCCTCGCGGGTCGTTTGGGGATGAGCAGTTCTTC. Its translation: CASSLGFPRGSFGDEQFF.

The chain links TRBV21-1 to TRBJ1-5. TRBV21-1 is tagged as a pseudogene. CDR3 length: 17 amino acids. CDR3 nucleotides: TGTGCCAGCACCACTGACAGTACGGGAGCGAGCAATCAGCCCCAGCATTTT. This translates into CASTTDSTGASNQPQHF.

V and J are TRBV27 and TRBJ2-1; unclear D gene. The CDR3 runs to 13 residues. From germline, CDR1 is MNHEY and CDR2 SMNVEV (reference sequence). Deletions cut 0 bases from V and 13 bases from J, with 13 bases between. The CDR3 DNA is TGTGCCAGCAGTTTATCTATCGGTAGTAAACAGTTCTTC. Encoded protein: CASSLSIGSKQFF.

In this sample, this clone turned up once. The V call is TRBV6-5, the J call TRBJ1-5; D might be TRBD1 (5 bases). The CDR3 covers 12 residues. Trimming stripped 6 bases from V and 6 bases from J, with 9 bases between. CDR1 and CDR2 from the germline V gene are MNHEY and SVGAGI. This CDR3 is CASRPGFQPQHF. In DNA form, the CDR3 reads TGTGCCAGCAGGCCAGGGTTTCAGCCCCAGCATTTT.

This chain connects TRBV10-3 to TRBJ2-5; 8 bases map to TRBD1. CDR3 length equals 13 residues. The V gene's germline CDR1 is ENHRY and CDR2 SYGVKD. V dropped 8 bases and J dropped 0; count of bases not matched to a gene: 2. Here the CDR3 DNA reads TGTGCCATCGGGACAGGCTACCAAGAGACCCAGTACTTC. This translates into CAIGTGYQETQYF.

Details on this clone: Different DNA sequences within this sample yield the same CDR3. The chain joins TRBV5-1 to TRBJ2-3; 15 bases are a match to TRBD2. Unmatched junction bases numbered 5, after V lost 4 bases and J lost 5 bases. The CDR3 is made up of 16 amino acids. Looked up from germline, CDR1 is SGHRS and CDR2 is YFSETQ. CDR3 nucleotide sequence: TGCGCCAGCAGCCCCGGACTAGCGGGAGGGCTAGATACGCAGTATTTT. Its protein is CASSPGLAGGLDTQYF.

The genes are TRBV6-5 and TRBJ2-1, with TRBD2 as a possible D gene (6 bases). Trimming stripped 5 bases from V and 3 bases from J, with 11 bases between. The CDR3 runs to 14 residues. Looked up from germline, CDR1 is MNHEY and CDR2 is SVGAGI. The CDR3 nucleotides are TGTGCCAGCAGTCAGGGTAGCGGCTACAATGAGCAGTTCTTC. Translating it yields CASSQGSGYNEQFF.

This chain connects TRBV19 to TRBJ1-5; the D gene is possibly TRBD1 (5 bases). The germline V and J ends were trimmed by 3 bases and 0 bases, with 15 bases remaining between them. Germline V lookup: CDR1 LNHDA, CDR2 SQIVND (reference sequence). CDR3 length equals 17 residues. CDR3 amino acids: CASSMGSGGYSNQPQHF. The CDR3 DNA reads as TGTGCCAGTAGTATGGGGTCCGGGGGGTATAGCAATCAGCCCCAGCATTTT.

The chain carries TRBV19 and TRBJ1-1, with TRBD1 as a possible D gene (6 bases). CDR3 length equals 15 residues. From germline, CDR1 is LNHDA and CDR2 SQIVND (reference sequence). V was cut by 11 bases and J by 2 bases, with 21 bases left in between. DNA for the CDR3: TGTGCCTCTTCTAGGGGTGGGGGCTCAAACACTGAAGCTTTCTTT. Amino acids: CASSRGGGSNTEAFF.

The rearrangement uses TRBV27 and TRBJ2-7; 10 bases match TRBD2. Per the germline V gene, CDR1 is MNHEY and CDR2 is SMNVEV (reference sequence). The CDR3 is 15 residues long. V lost 6 bases to trimming and J lost 7 bases; unmatched junction nucleotides: 12. CDR3 DNA sequence: TGTGCCAGCAGATTAACGTCGCTAGCGGGAGAGGAGCAGTACTTC. Residues: CASRLTSLAGEEQYF.

The rearrangement links TRBV6-5 to TRBJ2-7; D might be TRBD1 (5 bases). The CDR3 spans 13 residues. V shed 8 bases and J shed 7 bases, with 18 bases lying between them. Germline values: CDR1 MNHEY, CDR2 SVGAGI. CDR3 residues: CASVAGLELEQYF. The CDR3 DNA is TGTGCCAGCGTCGCAGGGTTAGAATTAGAGCAGTACTTC.

The chain recombines TRBV19 with TRBJ1-3; 8 bases are a match to TRBD1. This CDR3 comprises 17 residues. The germline V gene has CDR1 LNHDA and CDR2 SQIVND (reference sequence). Trimming at V came to 4 bases and at J to 0 bases, leaving 8 bases not matched to a gene. For the CDR3, the DNA is TGTGCCAGTAGTACAGGGACAGGAACAAGCTCTGGAAACACCATATATTTT. As protein: CASSTGTGTSSGNTIYF.

Only a few counts were recorded for this clone. A much larger clone lies a single base off, so this may be a read error. This chain uses TRBV11-3 with TRBJ2-7; 12 nucleotides match TRBD2. V dropped 5 bases and J dropped 2; count of bases not matched to a gene: 1. Germline-derived CDR1 and CDR2 are SGHNT and YENEEA. This CDR3 is built from 14 residues. In DNA, the CDR3 is TGTGCCAGCAGCCGACTAGCGGGAGCCTACGAGCAGTACTTC. Translation gives CASSRLAGAYEQYF.

The chain couples TRBV5-1 to TRBJ2-1; 12 bases map to TRBD1. The V and J ends lost 6 bases and 7 bases, in that order; junction bases with no gene match: 5. The CDR3 consists of 14 residues. Looked up from germline, CDR1 is SGHRS and CDR2 is YFSETQ. The CDR3 sequence is CASNRDRGQNEQFF. The CDR3 DNA follows: TGCGCCAGCAACCGGGACAGGGGGCAAAATGAGCAGTTCTTC.

CDR3 in amino acids: CASSSGGSNEQFF. CDR3 DNA: TGTGCCAGCAGCTCGGGCGGGAGCAATGAGCAGTTCTTC. The V call is TRBV27, the J call TRBJ2-1; 7 bases map to TRBD2. The trim removed 6 bases at V and 6 bases at J, leaving 5 bases unmatched. This CDR3 has 13 amino acids. From germline, CDR1 is MNHEY and CDR2 SMNVEV (reference sequence).

The rearrangement links TRBV7-9 to TRBJ1-4, with TRBD1 matching over 12 bases. After removal of 3 bases from V and 6 bases from J, the junction contained 8 bases not matched to a gene. The CDR3 contains 17 residues. Germline assignment: CDR1 SEHNR and CDR2 FQNEAQ (reference sequence). This chain's CDR3 is CASSFGDRGPGDEKLFF. The CDR3 region has the DNA TGTGCCAGCAGCTTCGGGGACAGGGGGCCAGGGGATGAAAAACTGTTTTTT.

A remark on this clone: A read error is likely, as this CDR3 ends without the conserved phenylalanine or tryptophan. The chain uses TRBV29-1 and TRBJ1-2; 10 nucleotides agree with TRBD1. Trimming cost V 8 bases and J 7 bases; bases outside gene matches: 7. The CDR3 length is 12 residues. Germline V gene lookup returns CDR1 SQVTM and CDR2 ANQGSEA. CDR3 DNA sequence: TGCAGCTCTAGGACAGGGGGAGGTGGCTACACCCTC. Protein sequence: CSSRTGGGGYTL.

This chain uses TRBV2 with TRBJ2-2; D not certain. CDR1 is SNHLY, CDR2 FYNNEI, per germline. The CDR3 consists of 15 residues. V lost 4 bases and J 0 bases, leaving 9 bases between the germline ends. The CDR3 DNA reads as TGTGCCAGCAGTGGCTCGCAGGCGAACACCGGGGAGCTGTTTTTT. It yields the protein CASSGSQANTGELFF.

V is TRBV3-1 (or the pseudogene TRBV3-2) and J is TRBJ1-6; tentative D call: TRBD1 (6 bases). V was shortened by 4 bases and J by 0 bases, with 16 bases between the two germline ends. Germline CDR1 reads LGHDT; CDR2 reads YNNKEL (reference sequence). This CDR3 is built from 18 residues. The CDR3 loop is CASSPGQRLGSYNSPLHF. The CDR3 nucleotides read TGTGCCAGCAGCCCAGGACAGCGACTTGGCTCCTATAATTCACCCCTCCACTTT.

This sequence joins TRBV7-3 and TRBJ2-7; D gene ambiguous. This CDR3 spans 12 amino acids. The V and J ends lost 5 bases and 7 bases respectively, with 12 bases between them. CDR1 SGHTA and CDR2 FQGTGA come from the germline V gene. The CDR3: CASSTPGNEQYF. The CDR3 DNA reads as TGTGCCAGCAGCACCCCGGGTAATGAGCAGTACTTC. Drawing the rest from reference TRBV7-3 and TRBJ2-7, the complete variable domain is GAGVSQTPSNKVTEKGKYVELRCDPISGHTALYWYRQSLGQGPEFLIYFQGTGAADDSGLPNDRFFAVRPEGSVSTLKIQRTERGDSAVYLCASSTPGNEQYFGPGTRLTVT.

This clone showed up just a few times. The genes are TRBV28 and TRBJ2-3; tentatively, D is TRBD2 (6 bases). Trimming cost V 1 base and J 3 bases, with 11 bases left between them. Germline lookup yields CDR1 MDHEN and CDR2 SYDVKM. This CDR3 comprises 15 residues. The CDR3 sequence is CASSLSGGWTDTQYF. The CDR3 bases are TGTGCCAGCAGTTTATCCGGAGGGTGGACAGATACGCAGTATTTT.

The rearrangement joins TRBV29-1 to TRBJ1-4; D perhaps matches TRBD1 (5 bases). Germline loops: CDR1 SQVTM, CDR2 ANQGSEA. The CDR3 contains 14 residues. V shed 2 bases and J shed 8 bases, with 15 bases lying between them. CDR3 coding DNA: TGCAGCGTTGAAACCTCGGACAAAAGGGAAAAACTGTTTTTT. This sequence encodes CSVETSDKREKLFF.

This chain links TRBV23-1 with TRBJ1-1, with 10 bases lining up with TRBD1. TRBV23-1 is treated as an ORF (open reading frame) with a function not yet certain. CDR3 length equals 13 residues. V lost 5 bases to trimming and J lost 5 bases; unmatched junction nucleotides: 2. This CDR3 is CASSTDRGTEAFF. In DNA form, the CDR3 reads TGCGCCAGCAGTACGGACAGGGGGACTGAAGCTTTCTTT.

The chain links TRBV6-5 to TRBJ1-5, with 7 bases that match TRBD1. This CDR3 spans 14 amino acids. Germline CDR1 reads MNHEY; CDR2 reads SVGAGI. The J segment lost 10 bases and the V segment lost 6 bases, leaving 12 bases of the junction unmatched. The CDR3 sequence: CASRTTRGRGPQHF. The CDR3, as DNA: TGTGCCAGCAGGACTACAAGGGGGCGAGGTCCCCAGCATTTT.

The genes are TRBV5-4 and TRBJ1-1; 8 bases agree with TRBD1. CDR1 is SGHNT, CDR2 YYREEE, per germline (reference sequence). The CDR3 runs 16 residues. V was clipped by 4 bases and J by 1 base; unmatched bases: 9. CDR3 DNA sequence: TGTGCCAGCAGCCCAAAGCTACAGGGGGGGAACACTGAAGCTTTCTTT. It is translated as CASSPKLQGGNTEAFF.